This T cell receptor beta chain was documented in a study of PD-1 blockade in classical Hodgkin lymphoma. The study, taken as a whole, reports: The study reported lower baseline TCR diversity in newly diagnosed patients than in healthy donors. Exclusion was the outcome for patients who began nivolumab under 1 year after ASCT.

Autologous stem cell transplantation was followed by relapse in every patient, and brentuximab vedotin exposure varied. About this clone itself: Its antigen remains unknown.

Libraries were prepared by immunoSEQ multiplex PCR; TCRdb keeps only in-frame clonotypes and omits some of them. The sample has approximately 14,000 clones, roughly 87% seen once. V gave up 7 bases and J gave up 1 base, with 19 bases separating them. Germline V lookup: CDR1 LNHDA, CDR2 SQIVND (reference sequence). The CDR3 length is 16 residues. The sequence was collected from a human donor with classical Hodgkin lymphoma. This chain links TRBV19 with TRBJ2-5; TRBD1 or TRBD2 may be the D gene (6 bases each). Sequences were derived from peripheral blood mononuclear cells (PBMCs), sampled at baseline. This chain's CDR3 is CASTLLYGGGQETQYF. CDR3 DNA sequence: TGTGCCAGTACCCTTCTATACGGGGGCGGCCAAGAGACCCAGTACTTC.